Below are 14 T cell receptor beta chains sequenced from a single sample in a study of patients and donors after allogeneic stem cell transplantation (dated by TCRdb to about 2020). Receptor libraries were prepared by RT-PCR. The reads were generated on a NextSeq 550. TCRdb trimmed the raw reads at Q25, called clones with MiXCR and kept productive beta chains. Each entry merges the rows of one CDR3 protein and shows their most common DNA and genes. Present in this sample are some 960,000 distinct CDR3 sequences, 18% of which were seen just once. The ten largest clonotypes hold approximately 5.9% of the sample. Sequences were obtained from blood, either unsorted or a sorted T cell fraction (not recorded which). These receptors all come from a human donor who was either an allogeneic HSCT recipient or a stem cell or donor lymphocyte infusion donor (not recorded which). It is not recorded whose cells these are; they may come from a transplant donor.

This clonotype showed up just a few times. The genes are TRBV30 and TRBJ1-2, with TRBD1 matching over 11 bases. Germline V gene data show CDR1 as GTSNPN and CDR2 as SVGIG (reference sequence). The V and J ends lost 5 bases and 7 bases, in that order; junction bases with no gene match: 6. The CDR3 covers 13 residues. DNA of the CDR3: TGTGCCTGGCCCTCCGGGACAGGGGGTGGCTACACCTTC. It codes for CAWPSGTGGGYTF.

The V and J genes are TRBV19 and TRBJ1-5, with D hard to call. Germline V lookup: CDR1 LNHDA, CDR2 SQIVND (reference sequence). The CDR3 consists of 13 residues. Trimming left V 6 bases short and J 5 bases short, with 11 bases between. CDR3 in DNA: TGTGCCAGTAGACGCATTGGGGATCAGCCCCAGCATTTT. Translation gives CASRRIGDQPQHF.

This clonotype was seen more than once but under ten times. V gene TRBV4-1 combines with J gene TRBJ2-7; 11 nucleotides line up with TRBD2. Trimming at V came to 0 bases and at J to 6 bases, leaving 4 bases not matched to a gene. This CDR3 is built from 15 residues. Germline V gives CDR1 MGHRA, CDR2 YSYEKL. CDR3 coding DNA: TGCGCCAGCAGCCAAGACCGGACTAGCGGGTTCGAGCAGTACTTC. This translates into CASSQDRTSGFEQYF.

The chain uses TRBV4-2 and TRBJ2-3; maybe TRBD2 (6 bases). CDR3 size: 13 residues. Looked up from germline, CDR1 is LGHNA and CDR2 is YNFKEQ. V was trimmed by 4 bases and J by 10 bases, leaving 15 bases between them. The CDR3 DNA sequence: TGTGCCAGCAGCCCATACCAGCGGGCTCCGCAGTATTTT. This encodes CASSPYQRAPQYF.

This clonotype has just a few counts. The genes are TRBV10-3 and TRBJ2-1; D may be TRBD1 (5 bases). This CDR3 is built from 14 residues. Trimming cost V 2 bases and J 3 bases, with 8 bases left between them. CDR1 and CDR2 from the germline V gene are ENHRY and SYGVKD. The CDR3 DNA reads TGTGCCATCAGTGAGAAGGGGCGCTACAATGAGCAGTTCTTC. This gives the protein CAISEKGRYNEQFF.

This clonotype has more than one count but fewer than ten. The chain recombines TRBV20-1 with TRBJ1-1; D is uncertain. This CDR3 is built from 14 residues. V gave up 0 bases and J gave up 2 bases, with 10 bases separating them. From germline, CDR1 is DFQATT and CDR2 SNEGSKA (reference sequence). The CDR3 is CSARDRRENTEAFF. The CDR3 DNA follows: TGCAGTGCTAGAGATCGGAGGGAAAACACTGAAGCTTTCTTT.

This rearrangement joins TRBV7-2 to TRBJ1-3, with TRBD1 matching over 8 bases. This CDR3 region has 16 residues. In germline, CDR1 is SGHTA, CDR2 FQGNSA. After removal of 5 bases from V and 8 bases from J, the junction contained 14 bases not matched to a gene. The CDR3 protein is CASSHRRTGRGDTIYF. In DNA, the CDR3 is TGTGCCAGCAGCCATCGTCGGACAGGGCGCGGAGACACCATATATTTT.

This clonotype was recorded many times. The V call is TRBV10-3, the J call TRBJ1-2; D not certain. Trimming stripped 4 bases from V and 5 bases from J, with 8 bases between. Germline V lookup: CDR1 ENHRY, CDR2 SYGVKD. The CDR3 loop spans 12 amino acids. The CDR3 loop is CAISGIGYGYTF. The CDR3 DNA sequence: TGTGCCATCAGTGGGATAGGATATGGCTACACCTTC.

V gene TRBV2 combines with J gene TRBJ1-1; D is unresolved. The CDR3 is 11 amino acids. V gave up 6 bases and J gave up 12 bases, with 14 bases separating them. The germline V gene has CDR1 SNHLY and CDR2 FYNNEI. Here the CDR3 DNA reads TGTGCCAGCAGCGGGAACGGTGGAACTTTCTTT. This encodes CASSGNGGTFF.

This clonotype was found many times. The chain combines TRBV7-2 with TRBJ1-1, with a weak D call TRBD1 (5 bases). Germline-derived CDR1 and CDR2 are SGHTA and FQGNSA. CDR3 length: 13 residues. The V and J ends lost 6 bases and 1 base respectively, with 9 bases between them. This CDR3 reads CASRYDRNTEAFF. The CDR3 bases are TGTGCCAGCAGATACGACAGGAACACTGAAGCTTTCTTT.

The chain couples TRBV27 to TRBJ2-1; D unclear. Between the trimmed V and J ends, which lost 3 bases and 1 base, there was a span of 10 bases. Germline V gene lookup returns CDR1 MNHEY and CDR2 SMNVEV (reference sequence). The CDR3 covers 15 residues. This CDR3 reads CASSLRAGSYNEQFF. CDR3 DNA: TGTGCCAGCAGTTTGCGAGCAGGTTCCTACAATGAGCAGTTCTTC.

The genes are TRBV20-1 and TRBJ2-5; 11 bases agree with TRBD2. Germline loops: CDR1 DFQATT, CDR2 SNEGSKA (reference sequence). The length of the CDR3 is 17 residues. J gave up 2 bases and V 1 base, and 9 bases lay outside the gene matches. The CDR3 DNA reads TGCAGTGCTAGAGCTAGCGGGAGGCATGGCCCTCAAGAGACCCAGTACTTC. Its translation: CSARASGRHGPQETQYF.

This chain joins TRBV12-3 or TRBV12-4 and TRBJ2-1, with 10 bases identical to TRBD2. CDR3 size: 11 residues. With V trimmed by 3 bases and J by 15 bases, 2 bases remained unmatched. The CDR3 reads CASSFSGRSFF. CDR3 nucleotide sequence: TGTGCCAGCAGTTTTAGCGGGAGGTCGTTCTTC.

V and J are TRBV7-6 and TRBJ2-2, with a possible D match to TRBD2 (6 bases). The V gene lost 5 bases and the J gene lost 6 bases, with 22 bases spanning the gap. The CDR3 loop spans 17 amino acids. CDR1 and CDR2 (germline): SGHVS, FNYEAQ. The CDR3 loop is CASSPFTAGRKSGELFF. The CDR3, as DNA: TGTGCCAGCAGCCCCTTTACCGCGGGGAGGAAGTCCGGGGAGCTGTTTTTT.